The clone carrying this T cell receptor beta chain is labeled medium-sized. The antigen is undetermined. These data come from a study of metastatic and nonmetastatic thyroid tumors. Study-wide context: Where malignant and benign thyroid patients were concerned, repertoires were compared across blood and tumor or nodule tissue. General study points: Significantly higher TCR beta diversity was reportedly seen in malignant thyroid tumors than benign nodules, in blood and tumor.

In the original workflow: A classifier of distant metastasis in papillary thyroid cancer was built from CDR3 differences (across clinicopathological groups). TCRdb called clones again from the PCR reads with MiXCR. None of the V and J calls come from the authors' own analysis; TCRdb made them. The sample lists approximately 12,000 clones, approximately 31% occurring once. The CDR3 length is 15 residues. The ends were cut back, 7 bases at V and 4 bases at J, with 16 bases in the middle. Germline V gives CDR1 MDHEN, CDR2 SYDVKM. Prior to thyroid surgery, none of the patients had received any treatment. The receptor's source is a male donor with papillary thyroid cancer or a benign thyroid nodule (not recorded which). Some clones in this sample may be carry-over from other donors' samples. The sequenced sample was tumor tissue. This sequence joins TRBV28 and TRBJ1-4, with D tentatively TRBD1 (5 bases). The CDR3 region has the DNA TGTGCCAGCACCCTGATCCAGGGAAATAATGAAAAACTGTTTTTT. Residues: CASTLIQGNNEKLFF.